This T cell receptor (beta chain) is drawn from a study of cytomegalovirus exposure and HLA in healthy donors. Study as a whole: Prior work identified 95 million to 120 million unique TCR beta sequences in some 180 million T cells.

Study results and caveats: The authors enumerated over 150 TCR beta chains as linked to cytomegalovirus.

Both 60 Vbeta primers and 13 Jbeta primers went into the PCR. Sequenced by immunoSEQ multiplex PCR; TCRdb stores in-frame clones only, minus some. The data show hundreds of thousands of clones, around 89% seen once. For this clone: Its antigen remains unidentified.

In germline, CDR1 is KGHSH, CDR2 LQKENI. V shed 6 bases and J shed 1 base, with 12 bases lying between them. CDR3 length equals 14 residues. The source of this sequence is a woman aged 18 to 35 in good health and CMV-seronegative. Sequenced: PBMCs. The rearrangement joins TRBV18 to TRBJ2-5; D gene ambiguous. Written as DNA, the CDR3 is TGTGCCAGCTCTTCATACACGCTCCAAGAGACCCAGTACTTC. Residues: CASSSYTLQETQYF.